This TCR beta chain comes out of a study of identical twins. Comment on this clonotype: Its target is not known.

CDR1 is DFQATT and CDR2 is SNEGSKA in the germline V gene (reference sequence). V lost 6 bases and J 4 bases, leaving 9 bases between the germline ends. The CDR3 length is 11 residues. Healthy Caucasian individuals made up all the donors. Study-level points and caveats: Within cord blood, abundant beta clonotypes carried fewer insertions, but memory repertoires showed no such trend.

One entry per CDR3 protein, called by TCRdb with MiXCR from the 5' RACE reads. This sample has roughly 750,000 distinct CDR3 sequences, with around 21% found just once. The data also belong to a second study, concerning T cells expressing NK-cell markers. That source reports: Out of eight donors sequenced, seven tested HCMV-seropositive and the remaining one seronegative. For a handful of donors, these clonotypes were likewise the leading ones in the CD3+CD56-NKG2C+ fraction.

Sequencing input: PBMCs. The sequence came from a young woman in good health. The chain uses TRBV20-1 and TRBJ1-2, with D tentatively TRBD1 (6 bases). CDR3 sequence (DNA): TGCAGTGCGTTAGGGGGCTATGGCTACACCTTC. Its protein is CSALGGYGYTF.